Presented here are 14 T cell receptor beta chains from one specimen sequenced in a study of beta chain features in type 1 diabetes (dated by TCRdb to the late 2010s). The library was obtained by the immunoSEQ multiplex PCR assay. The entire amount of isolated RNA was reverse transcribed using the High Capacity cDNA Reverse Transcription Kit, so the sequenced TCRB transcripts were expressed ones. TCRdb obtained this table from immuneACCESS and retained in-frame rearrangements with V and J assigned. These tables miss some clones; where compared with another copy, unresolved V genes account for less than half of the shortfall, and the remainder is unexplained. This sample lists around 450,000 clones; approximately 10% were detected once. In total, the top ten clones hold approximately 0.05% of the sample. Sequencing used naive CD4+ T cells from blood. The meaning of the sample's cell subset or site label: true naive CD4+ T cells. These receptors came from a woman between 18 and 30 years old in good health.

This clone occurred many times. The chain links TRBV13 to TRBJ2-1; TRBD2 matches 13 bases. The CDR3 contains 18 residues. The germline CDR1 and CDR2 sequences are PRHDT and FYEKMQ (reference sequence). V dropped 4 bases and J dropped 1; count of bases not matched to a gene: 7. The CDR3 is CASSSLTGLAGSYNEQFF. In DNA form, the CDR3 reads TGTGCCAGCAGCTCGCTAACGGGACTAGCGGGATCCTACAATGAGCAGTTCTTC.

This clone was found a few times. The V gene is TRBV2, the J gene TRBJ2-2; D is possibly TRBD1 or TRBD2 (5 bases each). V was clipped by 7 bases and J by 0 bases, with 15 bases between them. Per germline, CDR1 SNHLY and CDR2 FYNNEI. The CDR3 sequence is 16 residues long. The CDR3 spells CASTPQGTANTGELFF. DNA for the CDR3: TGTGCCAGCACACCTCAAGGGACCGCGAACACCGGGGAGCTGTTTTTT.

This clone was observed a handful of times. CDR3 region: CASSLAGFETQYF. CDR3 DNA: TGCGCCAGCAGCTTGGCGGGTTTCGAGACCCAGTACTTC. The chain is built from TRBV5-1 and TRBJ2-5; the D is unclear. Germline CDR1 reads SGHRS; CDR2 reads YFSETQ. This CDR3 is built from 13 residues. V gave up 0 bases and J gave up 5 bases, with 8 bases separating them.

This clone has a handful of counts. The chain joins TRBV7-9 to TRBJ2-4; D might be TRBD2 (5 bases). Trimming removed 4 bases at V and 3 bases at J, with 16 bases between. Germline CDR1 SEHNR, CDR2 FQNEAQ (reference sequence). CDR3 size: 16 residues. CDR3 loop: CASSSLFEGNKNIQYF. In nucleotides, the CDR3 is TGTGCCAGCAGCTCCCTTTTTGAGGGTAACAAAAACATTCAGTACTTC.

In this sample, this clone turned up a few times. Within the sample, other DNA sequences also encode this same CDR3. The genes are TRBV29-1 and TRBJ2-3, with D possibly TRBD2 on 5 matching bases. The germline V and J ends were trimmed by 3 bases and 1 base, with 5 bases remaining between them. Germline CDR1 SQVTM, CDR2 ANQGSEA. There are 12 residues in the CDR3. The CDR3, as DNA: TGCAGCGTTGACGGGGGCACAGATACGCAGTATTTT. Residues: CSVDGGTDTQYF.

The CDR3 bases are TGTGCCAGCAGCTTCCGGGACGACTTCTACAATGAGCAGTTCTTC. Translation gives CASSFRDDFYNEQFF. The V and J genes are TRBV11-2 and TRBJ2-1, with D possibly being TRBD1 or TRBD2 (5 bases each). This CDR3 contains 15 residues. The germline V and J ends were trimmed by 3 bases and 3 bases, with 12 bases remaining between them. The V gene's germline CDR1 is SGHAT and CDR2 FQNNGV.

V and J are TRBV4-3 and TRBJ1-5; D unclear. This CDR3 is 14 amino acids long. Germline values: CDR1 LGHNA, CDR2 YSLEER. Trimming took 0 bases from V and 3 from J, leaving 6 bases between them. DNA of the CDR3: TGCGCCAGCAGCCAAGACAGCCACAATCAGCCCCAGCATTTT. This translates into CASSQDSHNQPQHF.

This clone has just a few counts. J is TRBJ2-7 and V is TRBV4-2; TRBD2 matches 11 bases. The germline gives CDR1 LGHNA, CDR2 YNFKEQ. V shed 0 bases and J 8 bases; nucleotides not matched to a gene: 12. The CDR3 is made up of 17 amino acids. CDR3 in amino acids: CASSQESGLAGTRKQYF. CDR3 nucleotides: TGTGCCAGCAGCCAAGAAAGCGGACTAGCGGGTACCCGGAAGCAGTACTTC.

This chain joins TRBV29-1 and TRBJ2-7; 11 bases align to TRBD2. The CDR3 has 15 residues. CDR1 is SQVTM and CDR2 is ANQGSEA in the germline V gene. Trimming cost V 4 bases and J 2 bases; bases outside gene matches: 7. CDR3 sequence: CSVGTSGSFAYEQYF. In DNA, the CDR3 is TGCAGCGTTGGAACTAGCGGGAGTTTCGCCTACGAGCAGTACTTC.

In its sample, this clone was seen a few times. The chain couples TRBV27 to TRBJ2-5; TRBD2 aligns across 11 bases. The germline V gene has CDR1 MNHEY and CDR2 SMNVEV (reference sequence). V was pared by 4 bases and J by 6 bases, with 10 bases of the junction left unmatched. The CDR3 extends over 16 amino acids. The chain's CDR3 is CASSSTRLAGMKTQYF. CDR3 in DNA: TGTGCCAGCAGTTCCACTCGACTAGCGGGAATGAAGACCCAGTACTTC.

The rearrangement joins TRBV2 to TRBJ1-2; D call uncertain. V shed 8 bases and J shed 2 bases, with 12 bases lying between them. This CDR3 contains 13 residues. The germline CDR1 and CDR2 sequences are SNHLY and FYNNEI. The chain's CDR3 is CASETGINYGYTF. The CDR3 DNA reads TGTGCCAGCGAAACGGGTATCAACTATGGCTACACCTTC.

This clone was counted between two and nine times. The rearrangement joins TRBV4-1 to TRBJ1-2; D perhaps matches TRBD1 (6 bases). V was shortened by 2 bases and J by 6 bases, with 13 bases between the two germline ends. From germline, CDR1 is MGHRA and CDR2 YSYEKL. The CDR3 extends over 14 amino acids. CDR3 nucleotide sequence: TGCGCCAGCAGCCAACCCACGAGGGGGGATGGCTACACCTTC. This gives the protein CASSQPTRGDGYTF.

The chain employs TRBV5-1 and TRBJ2-7, with TRBD1 matching over 9 bases. CDR3 size: 16 residues. With V trimmed by 3 bases and J by 2 bases, 9 bases remained unmatched. From germline, CDR1 is SGHRS and CDR2 YFSETQ. CDR3 coding DNA: TGCGCCAGCAGCTCTACCCTAGGGACAGGGCCCTACGAGCAGTACTTC. This encodes CASSSTLGTGPYEQYF.

Only a few counts were recorded for this clone. The DNA of the CDR3 is TGTGCCAGCAGCACGGACCAGGGACGGAAAAATTCACCCCTCCACTTT. Translating gives CASSTDQGRKNSPLHF. The chain is built from TRBV9 and TRBJ1-6, with a weak D call TRBD1 (5 bases). CDR3 length: 16 residues. Trimming removed 4 bases from V and 7 bases from J, with 18 bases in between. Germline assignment: CDR1 SGDLS and CDR2 YYNGEE.